These 31 T cell receptor beta chains were all obtained from the same sample, sequenced in a study of T cells in Graves' hyperthyroidism and ophthalmopathy. Regions amplified from RNA transcripts were the TCR beta CDR3 regions. First-round RT-PCR of the TCR CDR3 relied on the HTBI primer set. In TCRdb, the multiplex PCR reads were re-called with MiXCR into one record per CDR3 protein. The sample shows approximately 690,000 distinct CDR3 sequences, about 15% of them seen only once. The sequencing input was blood. The source is a woman aged 45-65 years with Graves' ophthalmopathy.

Many counts were recorded for this clonotype. The rearrangement uses TRBV28 and TRBJ2-7, with 13 bases that match TRBD2. After removal of 3 bases from V and 4 bases from J, the junction contained 6 bases not matched to a gene. The CDR3 has 16 residues. Looked up from germline, CDR1 is MDHEN and CDR2 is SYDVKM. The CDR3 sequence is CASSLPLAGGRYEQYF. Written as DNA, the CDR3 is TGTGCCAGCAGTTTGCCACTAGCGGGAGGGCGTTACGAGCAGTACTTC.

This clonotype was counted only a few times. The chain joins TRBV7-8 to TRBJ1-6; TRBD1 agrees at 8 bases. With 4 bases clipped from V and 6 bases from J, the junction kept 2 bases outside the gene matches. CDR1 SGHVS and CDR2 FQNEAQ come from the germline V gene. CDR3 size: 14 residues. The CDR3 coding sequence is TGTGCCAGCAGCTCTACAGGGGGTAATTCACCCCTCCACTTT. This encodes CASSSTGGNSPLHF.

There are a few counts of this clonotype. A read error is possible here, since a much larger clone lies one base away. The chain links TRBV6-2 or TRBV6-3 to TRBJ2-1; D ambiguous. This CDR3 is 17 amino acids long. Trimming removed 2 bases at V and 0 bases at J, with 14 bases between. CDR1 and CDR2 from the germline V gene are MNHEY and SVGEGT. The CDR3: CASSYAPTGRSYNEQFF. The CDR3 coding sequence is TGTGCCAGCAGTTACGCCCCGACTGGCCGCTCCTACAATGAGCAGTTCTTC.

In its sample, this clonotype was seen many times. V and J are TRBV7-9 and TRBJ1-1; the D gene is possibly TRBD1 (5 bases). Germline V lookup: CDR1 SEHNR, CDR2 FQNEAQ (reference sequence). V was cut by 4 bases and J by 3 bases, with 9 bases left in between. This CDR3 is 13 amino acids long. The CDR3 protein is CASSSQGDTEAFF. CDR3 DNA: TGTGCCAGCAGCTCCCAGGGCGACACTGAAGCTTTCTTT.

Many counts were recorded for this clonotype. The V and J genes are TRBV20-1 and TRBJ1-2, with TRBD1 identical over 10 bases. V was pared by 6 bases and J by 4 bases, with 8 bases of the junction left unmatched. The length of the CDR3 is 14 residues. Germline V gene data show CDR1 as DFQATT and CDR2 as SNEGSKA (reference sequence). This CDR3 is CSAGAGQGVYGYTF. The DNA of the CDR3 is TGCAGTGCGGGTGCTGGACAGGGGGTCTATGGCTACACCTTC.

This clonotype was seen many times. The chain has TRBV27 and TRBJ1-5; 9 positions agree with TRBD1. The CDR3 extends over 15 amino acids. CDR1 is MNHEY and CDR2 is SMNVEV in the germline V gene (reference sequence). Germline trimming cut 1 base from V and 6 bases from J; bases unmatched to any gene: 4. The CDR3 DNA reads TGTGCCAGCAGTTTATGGGGACAGGGAGGTCAGCCCCAGCATTTT. Its protein product is CASSLWGQGGQPQHF.

This clonotype was found many times. V is TRBV3-1 and J is TRBJ1-1, with D hard to call. Germline V gene sequence: CDR1 LGHDT, CDR2 YNNKEL (reference sequence). The V end was cut by 2 bases, the J end by 5 bases, with 9 bases between. The CDR3 extends over 13 amino acids. CDR3 sequence: CASSQIPGTEAFF. The CDR3 DNA reads as TGTGCCAGCAGCCAAATCCCCGGTACTGAAGCTTTCTTT.

The table lists this clonotype with many counts. The chain is built from TRBV18 and TRBJ1-2, with 8 positions matching TRBD1. The V segment lost 8 bases and the J segment 7 bases; nucleotides outside the gene matches: 9. Germline V lookup: CDR1 KGHSH, CDR2 LQKENI. The CDR3 extends over 13 amino acids. The CDR3 DNA reads TGTGCCAGCAGCCCGGGACAGGCTGGTGGCTACACCTTC. Its protein is CASSPGQAGGYTF.

Worth noting for this clonotype: This may stem from a read error, because a much larger clone lies one nucleotide away. Because it lacks the conserved phenylalanine or tryptophan at the end, this CDR3 is likely a read error. The chain is built from TRBV9 and TRBJ2-1, with 11 nucleotides matching TRBD1. The V gene end was trimmed by 8 bases and the J gene end by 4 bases; junction bases not matched to a gene: 5. Per the germline V gene, CDR1 is SGDLS and CDR2 is YYNGEE. The CDR3 spans 14 residues. The CDR3 sequence is CASTGTGGYNEQFS. Here the CDR3 DNA reads TGTGCCAGTACCGGGACAGGGGGTTACAATGAGCAGTTCTCC.

The J gene is TRBJ2-1, the V gene TRBV5-8; TRBD2 might be the D (5 bases). The V gene's germline CDR1 is SGHTS and CDR2 YDEGEE. The V gene lost 5 bases and the J gene lost 0 bases, with 15 bases spanning the gap. CDR3 length: 16 amino acids. CDR3: CASSRIATSSYNEQFF. The CDR3 DNA is TGTGCCAGCAGTCGGATAGCGACCAGCTCCTACAATGAGCAGTTCTTC.

This clonotype was recorded at least ten times. This chain links TRBV20-1 with TRBJ1-2; 7 bases agree with TRBD1. V lost 3 bases, J lost 4 bases, and 11 bases stayed unmatched. This CDR3 has 15 amino acids. Germline loops: CDR1 DFQATT, CDR2 SNEGSKA (reference sequence). The CDR3 bases are TGCAGTGCTAGCTATCAGGAGGGGGCTTCCTATGGCTACACCTTC. It yields the protein CSASYQEGASYGYTF.

The gene calls are TRBV7-9 and TRBJ2-2; 12 bases are shared with TRBD2. The CDR3 covers 17 residues. Germline assignment: CDR1 SEHNR and CDR2 FQNEAQ (reference sequence). V was pared by 5 bases and J by 2 bases, with 6 bases of the junction left unmatched. Here the CDR3 reads CASSTRTSGVNTGELFF. The CDR3, as DNA: TGTGCCAGCAGCACAAGGACTAGCGGGGTCAACACCGGGGAGCTGTTTTTT.

This clonotype was counted at least ten times. The rearrangement joins TRBV3-1 to TRBJ2-1; 11 bases line up with TRBD2. Unmatched junction bases numbered 11, after V lost 0 bases and J lost 7 bases. This CDR3 has 18 residues. Germline lookup yields CDR1 LGHDT and CDR2 YNNKEL (reference sequence). The CDR3 is CASSQEVLLAGGMNEQFF. Written as DNA, the CDR3 is TGTGCCAGCAGCCAAGAAGTCCTCTTAGCGGGAGGGATGAATGAGCAGTTCTTC.

This clonotype was recorded at least ten times. V is TRBV28 and J is TRBJ2-7; no firm D call. V was cut by 6 bases and J by 7 bases, with 19 bases left in between. Germline-derived CDR1 and CDR2 are MDHEN and SYDVKM. This CDR3 contains 14 residues. CDR3 nucleotide sequence: TGTGCCAGCAGACTAATCGCACAAGCACAAGAGCAGTACTTC. Translated: CASRLIAQAQEQYF.

In this sample, this clonotype turned up many times. This chain links TRBV7-2 with TRBJ1-2; no reliable D call. Deletions cut 1 base from V and 8 bases from J, with 17 bases between. This CDR3 is built from 15 residues. Germline V lookup: CDR1 SGHTA, CDR2 FQGNSA. The CDR3 region has the DNA TGTGCCAGCAGCTTAGTCAAGGGCGGACTTGGAGGCTACACCTTC. Amino acids: CASSLVKGGLGGYTF.

The chain links TRBV4-1 to TRBJ2-7; 8 bases fit TRBD1. Germline assignment: CDR1 MGHRA and CDR2 YSYEKL. CDR3 size: 15 residues. Losses at the gene ends were 3 bases for V and 3 bases for J; bases not matched to a gene: 7. CDR3 nucleotides: TGCGCCAGCAGCCATCTGGACAGGGTTGACTACGAGCAGTACTTC. Translating it yields CASSHLDRVDYEQYF.

The sample holds many counts of this clonotype. The rearrangement joins TRBV5-1 to TRBJ1-1, with D maybe TRBD1 (5 bases). Trimming took 0 bases from V and 2 from J, leaving 8 bases between them. The CDR3 has 14 amino acids. Germline-derived CDR1 and CDR2 are SGHRS and YFSETQ. The CDR3 protein is CASSLGDFNTEAFF. The DNA for the CDR3 is TGCGCCAGCAGCTTGGGGGACTTTAACACTGAAGCTTTCTTT.

This clonotype was observed at least ten times. This chain connects TRBV27 to TRBJ2-1; 13 positions agree with TRBD2. V lost 5 bases and J lost 6; bases outside the gene matches: 4. The CDR3 extends over 15 amino acids. Looked up from germline, CDR1 is MNHEY and CDR2 is SMNVEV (reference sequence). The CDR3 bases are TGTGCCAGCAGTCTTAGGACTAGCGGGGGCAATGAGCAGTTCTTC. Amino acid sequence: CASSLRTSGGNEQFF.

Points on this clonotype: At one of its ends the junction is not consistent with the germline gene, which may arise from a read error. The chain couples TRBV12-3 or TRBV12-4 to TRBJ1-3, with a weak D call TRBD1 (5 bases). This CDR3 is 14 amino acids long. The CDR3 region is CASTETVSGDTIYF. In DNA, the CDR3 is TGTGCCAGCACTGAGACAGTCTCTGGAGACACCATATATTTT.

This clonotype was seen many times. The chain has TRBV7-3 and TRBJ2-6; 9 nucleotides match TRBD1. The V segment lost 3 bases and the J segment 2 bases; nucleotides outside the gene matches: 8. CDR1 is SGHTA, CDR2 FQGTGA, per germline. The CDR3 contains 18 residues. CDR3 coding DNA: TGTGCCAGCAGCTTCATCCGGGACAGGGCCCCTGGGGCCAACGTCCTGACTTTC. Translated, it gives CASSFIRDRAPGANVLTF.

This clonotype was picked up many times. The junction differs from germline at one of its ends, possibly a read error. The chain uses TRBV12-3 or TRBV12-4 and TRBJ2-1, with TRBD2 identical over 7 bases. This CDR3 comprises 15 residues. The CDR3 bases are TGTGCCAGCAGTCTAGCGGAGGGATTTAGGAATGAGCAGTTCTTC. This sequence encodes CASSLAEGFRNEQFF.

In its sample, this clonotype was seen many times. This chain connects TRBV20-1 to TRBJ2-2; D is perhaps TRBD2 (6 bases). Trimming left V 5 bases short and J 2 bases short, with 12 bases between. The CDR3 has 14 amino acids. From germline, CDR1 is DFQATT and CDR2 SNEGSKA (reference sequence). CDR3 in amino acids: CSARGTFNTGELFF. The CDR3 DNA follows: TGCAGTGCTCGTGGGACTTTTAACACCGGGGAGCTGTTTTTT.

The gene calls are TRBV20-1 and TRBJ1-5, with unresolved D. The CDR3 has 19 amino acids. V lost 0 bases to trimming and J lost 0 bases, with 21 bases between them. Germline CDR1 is DFQATT and CDR2 is SNEGSKA (reference sequence). CDR3 residues: CSARDVLVAGDYSNQPQHF. CDR3 nucleotides: TGCAGTGCTAGAGACGTGCTAGTAGCGGGTGATTATAGCAATCAGCCCCAGCATTTT.

This clonotype was observed a few times. CDR3 sequence reads: CATSRVRDTQYF. The CDR3 DNA sequence: TGTGCCACCAGCAGAGTTAGGGATACGCAGTATTTT. The chain combines TRBV15 with TRBJ2-3; the D is unclear. Germline V gene lookup returns CDR1 LNHNV and CDR2 YYDKDF (reference sequence). This CDR3 is 12 amino acids long. The V and J ends lost 1 base and 6 bases respectively, with 5 bases between them.

This clonotype was recorded many times. This chain joins TRBV20-1 and TRBJ1-6; no definite D call. The CDR3 contains 16 residues. Germline assignment: CDR1 DFQATT and CDR2 SNEGSKA (reference sequence). Trimming pared 0 bases from V and 11 bases from J, leaving 20 bases between. CDR3: CSARDRYRRSGAPLHF. The CDR3 nucleotides are TGCAGTGCTAGAGATAGATACCGACGCTCAGGAGCACCCCTCCACTTT.

Ten or more counts support this clonotype. The V and J genes are TRBV12-3 or TRBV12-4 and TRBJ2-4; a possible D gene is TRBD2 (5 bases). There are 16 residues in the CDR3. V lost 4 bases, J lost 3 bases, and 16 bases lay in between. CDR3 in amino acids: CASSSGGQQLKNIQYF. The CDR3 bases are TGTGCCAGCAGTTCCGGCGGGCAGCAGCTCAAAAACATTCAGTACTTC.

This clonotype was observed many times. The chain employs TRBV28 and TRBJ1-2, with a tentative D call TRBD1 (5 bases). The CDR3 sequence is 14 residues long. The ends were cut back, 7 bases at V and 7 bases at J, with 19 bases in the middle. The germline V gene has CDR1 MDHEN and CDR2 SYDVKM. In DNA, the CDR3 is TGTGCCAGCACCCCAGGGAGGAGGGACCCTGGCTACACCTTC. Amino acids: CASTPGRRDPGYTF.

This clonotype was detected many times. This chain uses TRBV29-1 with TRBJ2-1; D perhaps matches TRBD2 (7 bases). This CDR3 is built from 15 residues. The germline V and J ends were trimmed by 1 base and 2 bases, with 12 bases remaining between them. CDR1 and CDR2 from the germline V gene are SQVTM and ANQGSEA. CDR3 loop: CSVEGGREPYNEQFF. CDR3 sequence (DNA): TGCAGCGTTGAAGGGGGGCGGGAGCCCTACAATGAGCAGTTCTTC.

Many counts were recorded for this clonotype. The CDR3 DNA is TGTGCCTGGTCGACAGATTTGTATGGCTACACCTTC. The encoded protein is CAWSTDLYGYTF. The chain joins TRBV30 to TRBJ1-2; possible D gene TRBD1, 5 bases. The length of the CDR3 is 12 residues. V lost 5 bases, J lost 5 bases, and 12 bases lay in between. Germline-derived CDR1 and CDR2 are GTSNPN and SVGIG (reference sequence). The whole variable domain, filled in from reference TRBV30 and TRBJ1-2, reads SQTIHQWPATLVQPVGSPLSLECTVEGTSNPNLYWYRQAAGRGLQLLFYSVGIGQISSEVPQNLSASRPQDRQFILSSKKLLLSDSGFYLCAWSTDLYGYTFGSGTRLTVV.

Only a few counts were recorded for this clonotype. V usage is TRBV7-6 and J usage is TRBJ2-7, with TRBD2 matching 8 bases. Germline CDR1 and CDR2: SGHVS and FNYEAQ. The CDR3 consists of 15 residues. After removal of 4 bases from V and 3 bases from J, the junction contained 8 bases not matched to a gene. CDR3 amino acids: CASSSIAGRDYEQYF. The CDR3 DNA reads as TGTGCCAGCAGCTCCATAGCGGGGAGAGACTACGAGCAGTACTTC.

This clonotype was counted many times. The chain employs TRBV18 and TRBJ1-2, with TRBD1 matching over 7 bases. V gave up 6 bases and J gave up 10 bases; unmatched junction bases: 17. Germline V gene lookup returns CDR1 KGHSH and CDR2 LQKENI. The CDR3 runs 15 residues. DNA for the CDR3: TGTGCCAGCTCTCCGCTTCGGGACAGCGCCCTCGACTACACCTTC. Protein sequence: CASSPLRDSALDYTF.